Below are 7 T cell receptor beta chains sequenced from a single sample in a study of T cell responses to AZD1222 COVID-19 vaccine. Using immunoSEQ multiplex PCR, the repertoire was profiled, and TCRdb retains in-frame clones only, with some absent. The profile covers about 100,000 clones, with about nine tenths appearing a single time and more than 1.5% taken by the ten largest. Here the sequenced sample was peripheral blood, taken on day 0 of AZD1222 vaccination. Receptor source: an adult in good health.

This chain links TRBV6-5 with TRBJ2-7; 11 bases line up with TRBD2. The germline V gene has CDR1 MNHEY and CDR2 SVGAGI. V lost 6 bases, J lost 6 bases, and 4 bases stayed unmatched. CDR3 size: 13 residues. CDR3 DNA: TGTGCCAGCAGAACTAGCGGGAGTCGCGAGCAGTACTTC. Translation gives CASRTSGSREQYF.

V gene TRBV7-9 combines with J gene TRBJ2-1; D is undetermined. The germline V and J ends were trimmed by 3 bases and 9 bases, with 6 bases remaining between them. From germline, CDR1 is SEHNR and CDR2 FQNEAQ (reference sequence). This CDR3 region has 11 residues. The CDR3 is CASSFVGEQFF. Here the CDR3 DNA reads TGTGCCAGCAGCTTTGTAGGTGAGCAGTTCTTC.

The chain joins TRBV19 to TRBJ1-2, with D tentatively TRBD1 (6 bases). V lost 2 bases and J lost 0, with 16 bases in between. This CDR3 spans 17 amino acids. The germline V gene has CDR1 LNHDA and CDR2 SQIVND (reference sequence). This CDR3 reads CASSIRRGRGANYGYTF. The DNA of the CDR3 is TGTGCCAGTAGTATAAGGCGGGGGCGCGGAGCTAACTATGGCTACACCTTC. Using reference TRBV19 and TRBJ1-2 for the parts outside the CDR3, the full variable domain is DGGITQSPKYLFRKEGQNVTLSCEQNLNHDAMYWYRQDPGQGLRLIYYSQIVNDFQKGDIAEGYSVSREKKESFPLTVTSAQKNPTAFYLCASSIRRGRGANYGYTFGSGTRLTVV.

In its sample, this clone was seen once. The chain couples TRBV6-1 to TRBJ1-4; no reliable D call. The CDR3 has 15 residues. Germline lookup yields CDR1 MNHNS and CDR2 SASEGT. The V gene lost 5 bases and the J gene lost 0 bases, with 10 bases spanning the gap. The DNA of the CDR3 is TGTGCCAGCAGTCCGCCTTTCCCAACTAATGAAAAACTGTTTTTT. It specifies CASSPPFPTNEKLFF.

The chain carries TRBV2 and TRBJ2-5; perhaps D is TRBD1 or TRBD2 (6 bases each). The CDR3 consists of 16 residues. Germline CDR1 is SNHLY and CDR2 is FYNNEI. Trimming took off 2 bases at V and 2 bases at J, with 15 bases between the two ends. CDR3 coding DNA: TGTGCCAGCAGTGAAAGGGGGGTTCTAGGTCAAGAGACCCAGTACTTC. Protein: CASSERGVLGQETQYF.

This sequence joins TRBV6-2 or TRBV6-3 and TRBJ2-3; no firm D call. The CDR3 covers 13 residues. The germline CDR1 and CDR2 sequences are MNHEY and SVGEGT. The V end was cut by 2 bases, the J end by 6 bases, with 9 bases between. CDR3 amino acids: CASSYPNEDTQYF. CDR3 DNA: TGTGCCAGCAGTTACCCGAATGAGGATACGCAGTATTTT.

The chain carries TRBV9 and TRBJ1-2; TRBD1 might be the D (6 bases). CDR3 length: 13 residues. Germline CDR1 SGDLS, CDR2 YYNGEE. With 0 bases removed from V and 13 bases from J, the gap between germline ends came to 16 bases. The CDR3 loop is CASSVEAGVQVTF. DNA of the CDR3: TGTGCCAGCAGCGTAGAGGCAGGGGTACAGGTCACCTTC.